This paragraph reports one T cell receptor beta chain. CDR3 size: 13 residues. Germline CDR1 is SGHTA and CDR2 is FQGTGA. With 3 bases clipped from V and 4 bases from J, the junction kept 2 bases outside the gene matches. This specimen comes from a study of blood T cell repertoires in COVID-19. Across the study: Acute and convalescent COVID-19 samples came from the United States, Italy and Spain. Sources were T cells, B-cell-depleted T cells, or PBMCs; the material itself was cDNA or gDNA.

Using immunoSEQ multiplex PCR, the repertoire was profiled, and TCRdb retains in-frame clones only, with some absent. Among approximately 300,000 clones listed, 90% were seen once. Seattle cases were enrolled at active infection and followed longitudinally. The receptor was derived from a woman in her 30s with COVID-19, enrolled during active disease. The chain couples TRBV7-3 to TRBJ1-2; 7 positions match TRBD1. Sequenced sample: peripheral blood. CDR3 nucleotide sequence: TGTGCCAGCAGCTTCGGGACAGTCTATGGCTACACCTTC. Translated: CASSFGTVYGYTF.